The 30 T cell receptor beta chains in this list originate from one sample, sequenced in a study of vaccination and CD4 T cells after COVID-19. These receptors have no identified antigens. An Oncomine TCR Beta short-read assay was used to sequence the DNA from cultured CD4+ T cells. TCRdb passed the PCR reads through MiXCR, listing each CDR3 protein once. The sample records nearly 15,000 distinct CDR3 sequences, about four fifths being singletons. Indicated treatment: roughly nine-day PBMC culture with coronavirus spike peptide pools or control peptides (ViraFEST assay). This material consisted of CD4+ T cells from blood, cultured in vitro, taken after SARS-CoV-2 vaccination. These receptors all stem from a human donor who received a COVID-19 vaccine.

The V and J genes are TRBV6-1 and TRBJ1-2; D not resolved. Germline CDR1 and CDR2: MNHNS and SASEGT. V shed 8 bases and J shed 2 bases, with 6 bases lying between them. The CDR3 length is 11 residues. The CDR3 protein is CASLKNYGYTF. The CDR3 region has the DNA TGTGCCAGCCTAAAGAACTATGGCTACACCTTC.

This clonotype appeared a few times. The chain uses TRBV20-1 and TRBJ1-2; D might be TRBD1 (6 bases). V gave up 4 bases and J gave up 10 bases, with 13 bases separating them. Looked up from germline, CDR1 is DFQATT and CDR2 is SNEGSKA (reference sequence). The CDR3 totals 11 residues. CDR3 sequence reads: CSAIRGPVYTF. The CDR3, as DNA: TGCAGTGCTATACGGGGGCCCGTCTACACCTTC.

This clonotype showed up just a few times. V is TRBV20-1 and J is TRBJ1-1; D is uncertain. Germline values: CDR1 DFQATT, CDR2 SNEGSKA (reference sequence). The ends were cut back, 1 base at V and 4 bases at J, with 16 bases in the middle. This CDR3 contains 15 residues. In DNA form, the CDR3 reads TGCAGTGCTAGAGTCGCGTCGGGCCCGCGCACTGAAGCTTTCTTT. It specifies CSARVASGPRTEAFF.

The chain carries TRBV20-1 and TRBJ2-3, with 10 bases matching TRBD2. Per the germline V gene, CDR1 is DFQATT and CDR2 is SNEGSKA (reference sequence). The CDR3 sequence is 14 residues long. The V and J ends lost 2 bases and 6 bases, in that order; junction bases with no gene match: 5. For the CDR3, the DNA is TGCAGTGCTAGATTAGCGGGGGGCCTCGATACGCAGTATTTT. It translates to CSARLAGGLDTQYF.

The genes are TRBV6-1 and TRBJ1-3; 8 bases line up with TRBD1. Germline trimming cut 4 bases from V and 4 bases from J; bases unmatched to any gene: 9. The CDR3 covers 16 residues. CDR1 MNHNS and CDR2 SASEGT come from the germline V gene. The CDR3 DNA reads TGTGCCAGCAGTGCGGACAGGGTGAATTGGGGAAACACCATATATTTT. Its protein is CASSADRVNWGNTIYF.

The CDR3 nucleotides read TGTGCCTGGTTAGGAGGGACTGAAGCTTTCTTT. Translated, it gives CAWLGGTEAFF. J is TRBJ1-1 and V is TRBV30; D ambiguous. Trimming stripped 5 bases from V and 5 bases from J, with 9 bases between. Germline-derived CDR1 and CDR2 are GTSNPN and SVGIG (reference sequence). This CDR3 comprises 11 residues.

The rearrangement links TRBV12-3 or TRBV12-4 to TRBJ2-3; 13 nucleotides match TRBD2. The CDR3 is 18 residues long. Trimming at V came to 5 bases and at J to 0 bases, leaving 8 bases not matched to a gene. The CDR3 region is CASSRGLAGVTSTDTQYF. CDR3 coding DNA: TGTGCCAGCAGTCGCGGACTAGCGGGAGTCACTAGCACAGATACGCAGTATTTT.

The rearrangement links TRBV6-1 to TRBJ1-1; tentative D call: TRBD1 (6 bases). From germline, CDR1 is MNHNS and CDR2 SASEGT. The length of the CDR3 is 15 residues. V was shortened by 7 bases and J by 0 bases, with 15 bases between the two germline ends. CDR3 in amino acids: CASTLGGPMNTEAFF. The CDR3, as DNA: TGTGCCAGCACCCTCGGGGGGCCGATGAACACTGAAGCTTTCTTT.

The J gene is TRBJ1-5, the V gene TRBV15, with a weak D call TRBD1 (5 bases). V dropped 0 bases and J dropped 3 bases, with 9 bases sitting between them. The CDR3 spans 15 residues. Per germline, CDR1 LNHNV and CDR2 YYDKDF (reference sequence). CDR3 amino acids: CATSRDGGTNQPQHF. The CDR3 DNA reads TGTGCCACCAGCAGAGATGGGGGTACCAATCAGCCCCAGCATTTT.

This chain joins TRBV20-1 and TRBJ1-5; D perhaps matches TRBD1 (6 bases). This CDR3 has 15 amino acids. CDR1 DFQATT and CDR2 SNEGSKA come from the germline V gene (reference sequence). V gave up 5 bases and J gave up 1 base, with 15 bases separating them. The CDR3 bases are TGCAGTGCTGGAGCACAGGGCAAGAGCAATCAGCCCCAGCATTTT. It codes for CSAGAQGKSNQPQHF.

The chain links TRBV6-1 to TRBJ1-1, with unresolved D. Germline V gives CDR1 MNHNS, CDR2 SASEGT. V was trimmed by 5 bases and J by 1 base, leaving 17 bases between them. This CDR3 contains 16 residues. CDR3 in DNA: TGTGCCAGCAGTCCTCCAGGACGGGGAGGGAACACTGAAGCTTTCTTT. Its translation: CASSPPGRGGNTEAFF.

This clonotype was picked up one time. The chain carries TRBV7-9 and TRBJ2-5, with D uncertain. This CDR3 has 14 amino acids. V lost 5 bases to trimming and J lost 4 bases, with 14 bases between them. CDR1 is SEHNR and CDR2 is FQNEAQ in the germline V gene (reference sequence). The CDR3 sequence is CASSPSDAPETQYF. CDR3 sequence (DNA): TGTGCCAGCAGCCCATCGGACGCCCCAGAGACCCAGTACTTC.

The genes are TRBV20-1 and TRBJ1-2, with TRBD1 matching 10 bases. CDR3 length: 17 residues. V trimming: 0 bases; J trimming: 4 bases; junction bases outside the gene matches: 11. The germline CDR1 and CDR2 sequences are DFQATT and SNEGSKA (reference sequence). The chain's CDR3 is CSAREAGQGVGSYGYTF. CDR3 nucleotides: TGCAGTGCTAGAGAGGCTGGACAGGGGGTAGGGTCCTATGGCTACACCTTC.

This chain links TRBV5-4 with TRBJ2-5; TRBD2 aligns across 8 bases. J gave up 2 bases and V 4 bases, and 10 bases lay outside the gene matches. Germline CDR1 is SGHNT and CDR2 is YYREEE (reference sequence). The CDR3 contains 16 residues. CDR3 region: CASSPTSGLEQETQYF. CDR3 nucleotides: TGTGCCAGCAGCCCTACCTCGGGACTAGAACAAGAGACCCAGTACTTC.

The rearrangement uses TRBV19 and TRBJ2-1; TRBD2 aligns across 9 bases. Looked up from germline, CDR1 is LNHDA and CDR2 is SQIVND (reference sequence). With 3 bases clipped from V and 8 bases from J, the junction kept 11 bases outside the gene matches. CDR3 length: 16 residues. Here the CDR3 DNA reads TGTGCCAGTAGTATCCAAGCGGGGGGCTTGTATCATGAGCAGTTCTTC. Protein product: CASSIQAGGLYHEQFF.

The gene calls are TRBV19 and TRBJ1-5; D is possibly TRBD1 (5 bases). Per the germline V gene, CDR1 is LNHDA and CDR2 is SQIVND (reference sequence). Trimming left V 3 bases short and J 9 bases short, with 15 bases between. The CDR3 is 14 residues long. The CDR3 DNA reads TGTGCCAGTAGTATCGGACGGTCCCAGGGGCCCCAGCATTTT. This codes for CASSIGRSQGPQHF. Filled out from reference TRBV19 and TRBJ1-5, the complete variable domain reads DGGITQSPKYLFRKEGQNVTLSCEQNLNHDAMYWYRQDPGQGLRLIYYSQIVNDFQKGDIAEGYSVSREKKESFPLTVTSAQKNPTAFYLCASSIGRSQGPQHFGDGTRLSIL.

This chain uses TRBV20-1 with TRBJ1-1; D call uncertain. V dropped 3 bases and J dropped 0 bases, with 2 bases sitting between them. CDR1 is DFQATT, CDR2 SNEGSKA, per germline (reference sequence). The CDR3 length is 11 residues. CDR3 DNA: TGCAGTGCTAGTATGAACACTGAAGCTTTCTTT. Encoded protein: CSASMNTEAFF.

This clonotype was seen just once. The chain recombines TRBV5-1 with TRBJ1-5, with D possibly matching TRBD1 (5 bases). Germline CDR1 SGHRS, CDR2 YFSETQ. The V gene lost 1 base and the J gene lost 6 bases, with 17 bases spanning the gap. This CDR3 is built from 16 residues. The CDR3 is CASSLNLLTVGQPQHF. For the CDR3, the DNA is TGCGCCAGCAGCTTGAATTTACTGACAGTGGGTCAGCCCCAGCATTTT.

The chain combines TRBV6-2 or TRBV6-3 with TRBJ2-7; 9 nucleotides align to TRBD2. The CDR3 runs to 16 residues. With 6 bases clipped from V and 4 bases from J, the junction kept 13 bases outside the gene matches. The germline V gene has CDR1 MNHEY and CDR2 SVGEGT. The CDR3 protein is CASRRVASGIIYEQYF. The CDR3 DNA reads as TGTGCCAGCAGGCGCGTTGCTAGCGGGATCATATACGAGCAGTACTTC.

This clonotype was seen a handful of times. The rearrangement uses TRBV24-1 and TRBJ2-1, with 9 bases aligning to TRBD1. Unmatched junction bases numbered 7, after V lost 3 bases and J lost 8 bases. The germline CDR1 and CDR2 sequences are KGHDR and SFDVKD. CDR3 size: 15 residues. CDR3 loop: CATSDMDRGRDEQFF. The CDR3 region has the DNA TGTGCCACCAGTGATATGGACAGGGGACGGGATGAGCAGTTCTTC.

The V and J genes are TRBV5-5 and TRBJ1-2; the match to TRBD1 covers 7 bases. The CDR3 contains 14 residues. CDR1 is SGHKS, CDR2 YYEKEE, per germline (reference sequence). The V gene end was trimmed by 4 bases and the J gene end by 1 base; junction bases not matched to a gene: 4. The CDR3 is CASSVDRLNYGYTF. Here the CDR3 DNA reads TGTGCCAGCAGCGTGGACAGGCTTAACTATGGCTACACCTTC.

This chain uses TRBV27 with TRBJ1-5, with a weak D call TRBD1 (5 bases). CDR1 is MNHEY and CDR2 is SMNVEV in the germline V gene (reference sequence). The CDR3 sequence is 18 residues long. Trimming cost V 7 bases and J 4 bases, with 26 bases left between them. As DNA, the CDR3 is TGTGCCAGCACTATACGTACAGGAGTGGGGGGGGTTAATCAGCCCCAGCATTTT. This sequence encodes CASTIRTGVGGVNQPQHF.

V gene TRBV20-1 combines with J gene TRBJ1-2; D may be TRBD1 (5 bases). The CDR3 totals 13 residues. V was clipped by 5 bases and J by 4 bases, with 14 bases between them. Germline V gene data show CDR1 as DFQATT and CDR2 as SNEGSKA (reference sequence). The CDR3 spells CSAPWGSSYGYTF. The CDR3 nucleotides are TGCAGTGCTCCTTGGGGCAGTAGCTATGGCTACACCTTC.

The CDR3 coding sequence is TGCAGTGCTTTACTAGCGGGGGAAGATACGCAGTATTTT. This codes for CSALLAGEDTQYF. The rearrangement links TRBV20-1 to TRBJ2-3; 11 positions match TRBD2. The germline V gene has CDR1 DFQATT and CDR2 SNEGSKA (reference sequence). CDR3 length: 13 residues. J lost 5 bases, V lost 5 bases, and 3 bases had no gene match.

The chain employs TRBV5-1 and TRBJ2-5; no clear D gene. The V and J ends lost 4 bases and 5 bases respectively, with 21 bases between them. The CDR3 is made up of 16 amino acids. CDR1 and CDR2 from the germline V gene are SGHRS and YFSETQ. For the CDR3, the DNA is TGCGCCAGCAGCCCACTAACCCGCCCTGTCGGTGAGACCCAGTACTTC. It yields the protein CASSPLTRPVGETQYF.

The sample holds one count of this clonotype. The rearrangement uses TRBV11-3 and TRBJ2-5; 7 bases are shared with TRBD1. CDR1 SGHNT and CDR2 YENEEA come from the germline V gene. The trim removed 4 bases at V and 1 base at J, leaving 9 bases unmatched. The CDR3 has 16 amino acids. CDR3 sequence reads: CASSSGQATIQETQYF. As DNA, the CDR3 is TGTGCCAGCAGCTCCGGACAGGCTACTATCCAAGAGACCCAGTACTTC. The whole variable domain, filled in from reference TRBV11-3 and TRBJ2-5, reads EAGVVQSPRYKIIEKKQPVAFWCNPISGHNTLYWYLQNLGQGPELLIRYENEEAVDDSQLPKDRFSAERLKGVDSTLKIQPAELGDSAVYLCASSSGQATIQETQYFGPGTRLLVL.

Concerning this clonotype itself: An end of the junction does not agree with germline; a read error may underlie this. V is TRBV12-3 or TRBV12-4 and J is TRBJ1-2; unclear D gene. The CDR3 has 15 amino acids. The CDR3 loop reads CASGLRTKPQSGYTF. CDR3 DNA sequence: TGTGCCAGCGGTTTAAGGACCAAGCCCCAGTCGGGCTACACCTTC.

This sequence joins TRBV20-1 and TRBJ1-6; 8 nucleotides line up with TRBD1. CDR1 and CDR2 (germline): DFQATT, SNEGSKA (reference sequence). The V gene end was trimmed by 0 bases and the J gene end by 8 bases; junction bases not matched to a gene: 6. The CDR3 is 15 amino acids. In nucleotides, the CDR3 is TGCAGTGCTAGAGAAGTAGGGACAGGTGATTCACCCCTCCACTTT. Translation: CSAREVGTGDSPLHF.

This chain joins TRBV9 and TRBJ1-2; 9 bases fit TRBD1. This CDR3 region has 16 residues. Looked up from germline, CDR1 is SGDLS and CDR2 is YYNGEE. The ends lost 0 bases at V and 8 bases at J; junction bases unmatched: 11. The CDR3: CASSVVAWDRVFGYTF. The CDR3 DNA is TGTGCCAGCAGCGTAGTGGCCTGGGACAGGGTATTCGGCTACACCTTC.

Concerning this clonotype itself: The junction differs from germline at one of its ends, possibly a read error. The V call is TRBV2, the J call TRBJ1-2, with D tentatively TRBD1 (5 bases). CDR3 length: 11 amino acids. Germline CDR1 SNHLY, CDR2 FYNNEI. The CDR3: CASRQRPRASF. The DNA of the CDR3 is TGTGCCAGCAGACAACGGCCCAGGGCGAGCTTC. Looking up the rest from reference TRBV2 and TRBJ1-2 gives the full variable domain: EPEVTQTPSHQVTQMGQEVILRCVPISNHLYFYWYRQILGQKVEFLVSFYNNEISEKSEIFDDQFSVERPDGSNFTLKIRSTKLEDSAMYFCASRQRPRASFGSGTRLTVV.